A single sample gave rise to the 15 T cell receptor beta chains below, sequenced in a study of PD-1 blockade in classical Hodgkin lymphoma. Every single patient, without exception, relapsed after autologous stem cell transplantation, and brentuximab vedotin exposure varied. The data were produced by immunoSEQ multiplex PCR, yet TCRdb's version contains in-frame clones alone and is incomplete. The table includes 40,000 to 50,000 clones, around 78% detected once. Sequenced here: peripheral blood mononuclear cells (PBMCs), sampled at baseline. Source of these receptors: a human donor with classical Hodgkin lymphoma.

CDR3 DNA sequence: TGCGCCAGCAGCCAGGCTAGCGGGGCCCTTTACAATGAGCAGTTCTTC. Translation: CASSQASGALYNEQFF. The chain couples TRBV4-3 to TRBJ2-1; 9 nucleotides align to TRBD2. Germline V lookup: CDR1 LGHNA, CDR2 YSLEER. V shed 3 bases and J 4 bases; nucleotides not matched to a gene: 7. The CDR3 runs to 16 residues.

The chain carries TRBV7-2 and TRBJ2-3; 8 nucleotides agree with TRBD2. J was trimmed by 3 bases and V by 1 base; bases with no gene match: 9. The CDR3 runs to 17 residues. Germline V lookup: CDR1 SGHTA, CDR2 FQGNSA. Written as DNA, the CDR3 is TGTGCCAGCAGCTTAGACGGGGGGGCCAGGGTGACAGATACGCAGTATTTT. Its protein product is CASSLDGGARVTDTQYF.

The gene calls are TRBV18 and TRBJ2-2; unclear D gene. V lost 6 bases to trimming and J lost 2 bases, with 10 bases between them. The CDR3 loop spans 14 amino acids. CDR1 and CDR2 (germline): KGHSH, LQKENI. The CDR3 DNA reads as TGTGCCAGCTCTCCCGTCTTAAACACCGGGGAGCTGTTTTTT. Its protein product is CASSPVLNTGELFF.

CDR3 region: CASSVTAWWGDGYTF. DNA of the CDR3: TGTGCCAGCAGCGTAACGGCGTGGTGGGGAGATGGCTACACCTTC. This sequence joins TRBV9 and TRBJ1-2; D remains ambiguous. V was pared by 1 base and J by 6 bases, with 16 bases between. This CDR3 has 15 amino acids. The germline V gene encodes CDR1 SGDLS and CDR2 YYNGEE.

This chain links TRBV5-6 with TRBJ2-7; D could derive from TRBD1 or TRBD2 (7 bases each). V was clipped by 5 bases and J by 4 bases, with 25 bases between them. CDR3 length equals 17 residues. From germline, CDR1 is SGHDT and CDR2 YYEEEE. DNA for the CDR3: TGTGCCAGCAGGGACCAGGGGGGGGCTGCGGGTGGATACGAGCAGTACTTC. Translated: CASRDQGGAAGGYEQYF.

The chain links TRBV4-1 to TRBJ2-3; D is possibly TRBD2 (5 bases). Germline V CDR1 and CDR2: MGHRA, YSYEKL. V shed 3 bases and J shed 6 bases, with 10 bases lying between them. The CDR3 covers 13 residues. CDR3: CASSHPRADTQYF. DNA of the CDR3: TGCGCCAGCAGCCACCCGCGGGCCGATACGCAGTATTTT.

The chain uses TRBV4-3 and TRBJ2-5; 10 positions agree with TRBD1. The CDR3 is 15 residues long. Germline-derived CDR1 and CDR2 are LGHNA and YSLEER. Trimming at V came to 0 bases and at J to 5 bases, leaving 3 bases not matched to a gene. The CDR3 region is CASSQDPDRGETQYF. The CDR3 region has the DNA TGCGCCAGCAGCCAAGATCCGGACAGGGGGGAGACCCAGTACTTC.

The genes are TRBV19 and TRBJ1-4; 7 nucleotides match TRBD1. Trimming removed 3 bases from V and 5 bases from J; junction bases left unmatched: 3. The CDR3 covers 14 residues. Germline V lookup: CDR1 LNHDA, CDR2 SQIVND (reference sequence). The CDR3: CASSIGTDNEKLFF. DNA of the CDR3: TGTGCCAGTAGTATCGGGACAGACAATGAAAAACTGTTTTTT.

The genes are TRBV27 and TRBJ2-1; 9 bases align to TRBD1. The ends lost 2 bases at V and 4 bases at J; junction bases unmatched: 3. Germline lookup yields CDR1 MNHEY and CDR2 SMNVEV (reference sequence). The CDR3 spans 15 residues. In DNA form, the CDR3 reads TGTGCCAGCAGTTTAGGGACAGGGCTATACAATGAGCAGTTCTTC. This sequence encodes CASSLGTGLYNEQFF.

The V gene is TRBV9, the J gene TRBJ2-5, with 9 positions matching TRBD2. Germline CDR1 and CDR2: SGDLS and YYNGEE. After removal of 0 bases from V and 2 bases from J, the junction contained 11 bases not matched to a gene. This CDR3 is 18 amino acids long. The chain's CDR3 is CASSVGPLGAGGQETQYF. The CDR3 DNA sequence: TGTGCCAGCAGCGTAGGACCCTTGGGGGCGGGGGGGCAAGAGACCCAGTACTTC.

V gene TRBV11-2 combines with J gene TRBJ2-1; 8 bases agree with TRBD2. The germline gives CDR1 SGHAT, CDR2 FQNNGV. Losses at the gene ends were 5 bases for V and 6 bases for J; bases not matched to a gene: 6. This CDR3 has 14 amino acids. The CDR3 reads CASSTRGGVNEQFF. The CDR3, as DNA: TGTGCCAGCAGCACCCGGGGGGGAGTCAATGAGCAGTTCTTC. Full variable domain (remainder filled in from reference TRBV11-2 and TRBJ2-1): EAGVAQSPRYKIIEKRQSVAFWCNPISGHATLYWYQQILGQGPKLLIQFQNNGVVDDSQLPKDRFSAERLKGVDSTLKIQPAKLEDSAVYLCASSTRGGVNEQFFGPGTRLTVL.

CDR3 residues: CASSFRPLGGENYGYTF. The CDR3 DNA reads TGCGCCAGCAGCTTCCGCCCGTTAGGGGGCGAAAACTATGGCTACACCTTC. The chain recombines TRBV5-1 with TRBJ1-2; 7 bases agree with TRBD1. V trimming: 2 bases; J trimming: 2 bases; junction bases outside the gene matches: 12. The length of the CDR3 is 17 residues. CDR1 is SGHRS and CDR2 is YFSETQ in the germline V gene.

The chain couples TRBV2 to TRBJ2-3; D gene ambiguous. The germline CDR1 and CDR2 sequences are SNHLY and FYNNEI. V was shortened by 6 bases and J by 0 bases, with 4 bases between the two germline ends. The CDR3 has 12 residues. In DNA, the CDR3 is TGTGCCAGCAGGACTAGCACAGATACGCAGTATTTT. It yields the protein CASRTSTDTQYF.

CDR3 residues: CASRMTERNTIYF. The CDR3 DNA reads TGTGCCAGCAGGATGACAGAAAGAAACACCATATATTTT. This chain uses TRBV6-5 with TRBJ1-3, with D maybe TRBD1 (5 bases). Germline V lookup: CDR1 MNHEY, CDR2 SVGAGI. The CDR3 is 13 amino acids. The V end was cut by 6 bases, the J end by 5 bases, with 11 bases between.

The chain is built from TRBV19 and TRBJ2-2; D might be TRBD1 (6 bases). The CDR3 is 15 residues long. V was shortened by 6 bases and J by 4 bases, with 15 bases between the two germline ends. Germline CDR1 LNHDA, CDR2 SQIVND (reference sequence). CDR3 sequence reads: CASSRDRWGTGELFF. CDR3 in DNA: TGTGCCAGTAGCAGAGACAGGTGGGGCACCGGGGAGCTGTTTTTT.